A single T cell receptor (beta chain) is shown here with its context. Its specific antigen is unknown. No per-base quality is available; no much larger clone lies one base away. The CDR3 spans 19 residues, from the cysteine through the phenylalanine. Just CDR3 DNA is preserved here, 57 bases in frame from base 1. Trimming removed 2 bases from V and 8 bases from J, leaving 28 bases between the germline ends. The germline V gene specifies MGHRA as CDR1 and YSYEKL as CDR2. TCRbeta CDR3 regions were amplified from genomic DNA by means of the immunoSEQ Assay, a bias-controlled multiplex PCR. The study's own analysis went as follows. The number of nucleated cells in each sample was estimated by amplification of reference gene primers within the assay. To quantify the absolute abundance of each unique TCRbeta CDR3 rearrangement, sequence reads were collapsed and filtered. For each sample, productive Simpson clonality was calculated as the square root of Simpson's diversity index over productive rearrangements. Not all clones reach the TCRdb copy of this immuneACCESS table, which keeps in-frame sequences only. Checked studies attribute under half of the gap to unresolved V genes and leave the rest unexplained. V and J calls and clone size follow that table, whereas D and trimming were derived from the DNA. Here the sample has approximately 220,000 clones; approximately 90% occur a single time. Approximately 0.69% of the sample is in the top ten clones.

These data originate in a study of blood T cell repertoires in COVID-19 (TCRdb year 2020). For the wider study: Samples from collaborators originated in the United States, Italy and Spain and spanned both the acute and convalescent phases of COVID-19. A de-identified subject ID, COVID-19 status, age in years and sex were almost always included in the sample metadata. A freely available public database, intended as a resource for researchers studying the immune response to SARS-CoV-2, is where the repertoires were released. The prospective study material was composed of cDNA or gDNA derived from T cells, B-cell-depleted T cells, or PBMCs. Where available, HLA class I and class II types were obtained from metadata supplied by the sample provider rather than from assay-based typing. Subjects who had been exposed to COVID-19, were actively infected with it, or had recovered from it provided the deeply sampled blood TCRbeta repertoires that made up the dataset. The samples were drawn from the first 160 participants of the ongoing ImmuneRACE study and from roughly 1,300 subjects provided by 6 global collaborators.

The collaborating institutions used their own protocols to collect whole blood in K2EDTA tubes. For TCRbeta analysis, collaborators shipped samples as frozen whole blood, isolated PBMCs, or DNA extracted from either of those sample types. Overall study results and their limits: Clinical and demographic metadata were provided uncurated, with the amount varying by source and participant.

Sequencing used peripheral blood. In this chain, TRBV4-1 is recombined with TRBJ2-1, and TRBD2 may be the D gene, going by 7 matching bases. This clonotype was obtained from a man aged 40-49 years with acute or convalescent COVID-19. The CDR3 region reads CASSQSLSPPGAGGHEQFF. The DNA sequence reads TGCGCCAGCAGCCAAAGCTTATCTCCTCCAGGGGCCGGGGGGCATGAGCAGTTCTTC.